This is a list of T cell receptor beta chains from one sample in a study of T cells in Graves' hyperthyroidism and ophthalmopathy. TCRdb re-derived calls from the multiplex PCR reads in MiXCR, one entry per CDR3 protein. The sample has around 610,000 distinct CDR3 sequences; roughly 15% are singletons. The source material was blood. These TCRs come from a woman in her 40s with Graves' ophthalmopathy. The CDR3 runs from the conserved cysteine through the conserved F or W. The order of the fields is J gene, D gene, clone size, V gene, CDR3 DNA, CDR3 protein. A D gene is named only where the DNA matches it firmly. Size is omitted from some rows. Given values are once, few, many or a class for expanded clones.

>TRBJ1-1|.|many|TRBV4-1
TGCGCCAGCAGCGCCGGATGGGCAGAAGCTTTCTTT
CASSAGWAEAFF
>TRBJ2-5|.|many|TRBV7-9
TGTGCCAGCAGCTCGACTATCGTATACCAAGAGACCCAGTACTTC
CASSSTIVYQETQYF
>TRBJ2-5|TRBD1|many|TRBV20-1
TGCAGTGCTAGAGTTGAGACAGGGTTGTCAGAGACCCAGTACTTC
CSARVETGLSETQYF
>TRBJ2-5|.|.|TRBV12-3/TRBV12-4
TGTGCCAGCTCCTGGACGGGCCCTCAAGAGACCCAGTACTTC
CASSWTGPQETQYF
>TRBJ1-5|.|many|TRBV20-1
TGCAGTGTGGGTGGCCAGGGGTTTAGCAATCAGCCCCAGCATTTT
CSVGGQGFSNQPQHF
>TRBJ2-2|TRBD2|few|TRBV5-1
TGCGCCAGCAGCTTGGAAGCTAGCGGGAGCACCGGGGAGCTGTTTTTT
CASSLEASGSTGELFF
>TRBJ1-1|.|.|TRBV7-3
TGTGCCGGCAGCTTAAGGAGTTCAGGGAAGGCTTTCTTT
CAGSLRSSGKAFF
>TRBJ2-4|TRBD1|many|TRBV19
TGTGCCAGTAGTGACGACAGGGGGCATGGCAAAAACATTCAGTACTTC
CASSDDRGHGKNIQYF
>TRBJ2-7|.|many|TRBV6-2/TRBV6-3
TGTGCCAGCAGCCCGGACGGTGACGAGCAGTACTTC
CASSPDGDEQYF
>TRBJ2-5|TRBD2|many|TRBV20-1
TGCAGTGCTATAGCGGGAGTAGGGGAGACCCAGTACTTC
CSAIAGVGETQYF
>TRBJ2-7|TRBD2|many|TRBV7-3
TGTGCCAGCAGCCCTGAAGGGGCTAGCGGATCCTACGAGCAGTACTTC
CASSPEGASGSYEQYF
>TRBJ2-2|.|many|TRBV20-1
TGCAGTGCTAGGGGACCGAACACCGGGGAGCTGTTTTTT
CSARGPNTGELFF
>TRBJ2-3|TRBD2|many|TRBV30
TGTGCCTGGAGTGGCGGGGGGGGAGATACGCAGTATTTT
CAWSGGGGDTQYF
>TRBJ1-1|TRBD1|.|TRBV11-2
TGTGCCAGCAGCCCCGGGACAGGGATGGGGAACACTGAAGCTTTCTTT
CASSPGTGMGNTEAFF
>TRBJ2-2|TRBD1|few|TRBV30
TGTGCCTGGAGTGTACTGGACAGGGGACTGGTGCTGTTTTTT
CAWSVLDRGLVLFF
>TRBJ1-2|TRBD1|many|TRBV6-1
TGTGCCAGCACCCCGGGACAGGGTTATGGCTACACCTTC
CASTPGQGYGYTF
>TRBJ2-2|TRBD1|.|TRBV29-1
TGCAGCGCAAGGGACAGGGTAGGAACCGGGGAGCTGTTTTTT
CSARDRVGTGELFF
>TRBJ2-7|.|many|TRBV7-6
TGTGCCAGCAGCCTGGGATCTGGCCCCTACGAGCAGTACTTC
CASSLGSGPYEQYF
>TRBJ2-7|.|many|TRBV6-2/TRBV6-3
TGTGCCAGCAGTTCAATACTGGACAGCACAAGTGACGGGCAGTACTTC
CASSSILDSTSDGQYF
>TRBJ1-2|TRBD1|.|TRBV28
TGTGCCAGCTCGCCTGGGACAGGGTGGTGGCATGGCTACACCTTC
CASSPGTGWWHGYTF
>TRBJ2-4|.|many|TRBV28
TGTGCCAGCAGTTCCTGGACGGATCTAGCCAAAAACATTCAGTACTTC
CASSSWTDLAKNIQYF
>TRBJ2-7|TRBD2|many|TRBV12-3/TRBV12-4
TGTGCCAGCAGTTCGTCTAGCGGGAGTCTCGAGCAGTACTTC
CASSSSSGSLEQYF
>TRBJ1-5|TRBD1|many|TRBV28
TGTGCCAGCAGCCGCCACAGGGGTCCGCGTAATCAGCCCCAGCATTTT
CASSRHRGPRNQPQHF
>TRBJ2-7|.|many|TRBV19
TGTGCCAGTAGTATAAACATCGGCGGGTACTCCTACGAGCAGTACTTC
CASSINIGGYSYEQYF
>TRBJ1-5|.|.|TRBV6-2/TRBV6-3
TGTGCCAGCAGTTACTCAGGGGGAATAAGGGGCAATCAGCCCCAGCATTTT
CASSYSGGIRGNQPQHF
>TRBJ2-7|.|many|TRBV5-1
TGCGCCAGCAGCTTGGAGGATGGGAGATTTGGCTACGAGCAGTACTTC
CASSLEDGRFGYEQYF
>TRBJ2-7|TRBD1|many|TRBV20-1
TGCAGTGCTAGAGTAGCACAGGGGGCTTACGAGCAGTACTTC
CSARVAQGAYEQYF
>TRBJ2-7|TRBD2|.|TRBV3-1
TGTGCCAGCAGCCCTCAAAATACTAGCGGTCCCTCCTACGAGCAGTACTTC
CASSPQNTSGPSYEQYF
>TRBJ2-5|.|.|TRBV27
TGTGCCAGCAGTTTGCTCGGGGAAGGGAAAGAGACCCAGTACTTC
CASSLLGEGKETQYF
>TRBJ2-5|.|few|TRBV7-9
TGTGCCAGCAGCGAAAAGGGGACCCCGTACTTC
CASSEKGTPYF
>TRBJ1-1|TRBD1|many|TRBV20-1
TGCAGTGCTAGGGGAGACAGGGAACACACTGAAGCTTTCTTT
CSARGDREHTEAFF
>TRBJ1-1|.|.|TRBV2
TGTGCCAGCAGTGAAGCGGGATGGGCTGAAGCTTTCTTT
CASSEAGWAEAFF
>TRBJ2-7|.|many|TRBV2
TGTGCCAGCAGACAGGGAGTCCCGGGCAGTACCGTACCGTTGCAGTACTTC
CASRQGVPGSTVPLQYF
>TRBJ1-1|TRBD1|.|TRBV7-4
TGTGCCAGCAGGAGGGACAGGGGGAGAGCTGAAGCTTTCTTT
CASRRDRGRAEAFF
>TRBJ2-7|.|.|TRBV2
TGTGCCAGCAGTGAAGGACTAGACTACGAGCAGTACTTC
CASSEGLDYEQYF
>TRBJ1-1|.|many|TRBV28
TGTGCCAGCGGGGGAAGGCTGAACACTGAAGCTTTCTTT
CASGGRLNTEAFF
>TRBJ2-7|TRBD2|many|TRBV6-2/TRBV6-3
TGTGCCAGCAGTTACTCCCTAGCGGCCTTACCCGCTTACGAGCAGTACTTC
CASSYSLAALPAYEQYF
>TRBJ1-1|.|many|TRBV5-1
TGCGCCAGCAGCCCCATGGCAGGGGATGGTGAAGCTTTCTTT
CASSPMAGDGEAFF
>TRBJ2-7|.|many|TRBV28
TGTGCCAGCAGTTATATGGGCCCGGGCGTTAACGAGCAGTACTTC
CASSYMGPGVNEQYF
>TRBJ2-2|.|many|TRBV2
TGTGCCAGCAGGCCTTCCGAGAACACCGGGGAGCTGTTTTTT
CASRPSENTGELFF
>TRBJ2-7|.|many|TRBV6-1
TGTGCCAGCAGTGAGCGGGATGGGTCCTACGAGCAGTACTTC
CASSERDGSYEQYF
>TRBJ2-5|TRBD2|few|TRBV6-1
TGTGCCGCTCATCCCACTAGCGGGAAGTACCAAGAGACCCAGTACTTC
CAAHPTSGKYQETQYF
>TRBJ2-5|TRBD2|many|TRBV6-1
TGTGCCAGCACTAAAGCGGGAGGCCGAGAGACCCAGTACTTC
CASTKAGGRETQYF
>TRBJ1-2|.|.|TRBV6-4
TGTGCCAGCAGTCAAGAGGAGGGCGCTAACTATGGCTACACCTTC
CASSQEEGANYGYTF
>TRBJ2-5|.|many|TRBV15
TGTGCCACCAGCAGAGATTTACCCCCCGCAGAGACCCAGTACTTC
CATSRDLPPAETQYF
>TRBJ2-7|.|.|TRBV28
TGTGCCACCACTCCGAATAGGTACGAGCAGTACTTC
CATTPNRYEQYF
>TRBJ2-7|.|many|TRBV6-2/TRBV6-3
TGTGCCAGCAGTTACTCGAGTTTAAACGAGCAGTACTTC
CASSYSSLNEQYF
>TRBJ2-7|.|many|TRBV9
TGTGCCAGCAGCGCGTATAGGAGCTCCTACGAGCAGTACTTC
CASSAYRSSYEQYF
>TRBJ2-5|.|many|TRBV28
TGTGCCAGCAGTTTATCAGGCGGGGCCCAGTACTTC
CASSLSGGAQYF
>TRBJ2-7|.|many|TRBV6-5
TGTGCCAGCAGTATACCGGGGACCGCCGAGGAGCAGTACTTC
CASSIPGTAEEQYF
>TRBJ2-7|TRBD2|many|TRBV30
TGTGCCTGGAGTATCGGGGGGGCCAGCTCCTACGAGCAGTACTTC
CAWSIGGASSYEQYF
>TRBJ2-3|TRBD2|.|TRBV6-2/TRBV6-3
TGTGCCAGCAGTTACCCCACCCTAGCGGGGTCCGCGACAGATACGCAGTATTTT
CASSYPTLAGSATDTQYF
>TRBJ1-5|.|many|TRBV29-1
TGCAGCGTGTCCGTGGGTAGCAATCAGCCCCAGCATTTT
CSVSVGSNQPQHF
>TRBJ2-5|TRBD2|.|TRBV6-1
TGTGCCAGCAGTGAAGTACTAGCGGGAGGTTTACAAGAGACCCAGTACTTC
CASSEVLAGGLQETQYF
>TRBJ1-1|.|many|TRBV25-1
TGTGCCAGCACTCACACTGAAGCTTTCTTT
CASTHTEAFF